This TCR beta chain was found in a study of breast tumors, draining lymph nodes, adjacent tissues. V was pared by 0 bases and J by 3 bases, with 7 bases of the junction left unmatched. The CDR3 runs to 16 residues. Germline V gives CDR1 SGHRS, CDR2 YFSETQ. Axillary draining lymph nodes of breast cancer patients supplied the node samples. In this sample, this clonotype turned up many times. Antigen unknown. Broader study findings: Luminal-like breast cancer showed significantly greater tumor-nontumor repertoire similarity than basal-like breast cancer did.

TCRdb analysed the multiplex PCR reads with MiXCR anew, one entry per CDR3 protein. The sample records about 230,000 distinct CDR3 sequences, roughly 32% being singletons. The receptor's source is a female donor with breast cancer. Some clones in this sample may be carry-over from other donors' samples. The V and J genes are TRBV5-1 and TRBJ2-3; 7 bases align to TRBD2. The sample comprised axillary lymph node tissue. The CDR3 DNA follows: TGCGCCAGCAGCTTGGACGGACTAGTACCGACAGATACGCAGTATTTT. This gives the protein CASSLDGLVPTDTQYF.